Shown below are 22 T cell receptor beta chains from a single sample sequenced in a study of blood T cell repertoires in COVID-19. Assay used: immunoSEQ multiplex PCR; TCRdb lists only in-frame clones, some missing. The sample has approximately 500,000 clones; 70% to 90% are singletons. The sequenced sample was peripheral blood. The receptors originated from a human donor in a cohort sampled during active COVID-19.

The rearrangement links TRBV28 to TRBJ1-5; no definite D call. The CDR3 has 14 residues. Germline V gene sequence: CDR1 MDHEN, CDR2 SYDVKM. Trimming took off 2 bases at V and 7 bases at J, with 12 bases between the two ends. The CDR3 reads CASSLNGGRQPQHF. Here the CDR3 DNA reads TGTGCCAGCAGTTTAAATGGAGGGCGACAGCCCCAGCATTTT.

This clone is a singleton in its sample. The chain has TRBV6-5 and TRBJ2-5; the D gene is possibly TRBD1 (6 bases). Germline V lookup: CDR1 MNHEY, CDR2 SVGAGI. This CDR3 spans 14 amino acids. Trimming cost V 1 base and J 6 bases, with 12 bases left between them. The CDR3 DNA follows: TGTGCCAGCAGTTACTACGCACAGGGACAGACCCAGTACTTC. Its protein is CASSYYAQGQTQYF.

This rearrangement joins TRBV11-2 to TRBJ1-1; perhaps TRBD1 as D (6 bases). This CDR3 has 12 residues. With 5 bases removed from V and 5 bases from J, the gap between germline ends came to 9 bases. Germline assignment: CDR1 SGHAT and CDR2 FQNNGV. This chain's CDR3 is CASSLQGTEAFF. DNA of the CDR3: TGTGCCAGCAGCCTACAGGGAACTGAAGCTTTCTTT.

The V gene is TRBV27, the J gene TRBJ2-3; possible D gene TRBD1, 5 bases. Germline V CDR1 and CDR2: MNHEY, SMNVEV (reference sequence). This CDR3 has 14 residues. The V and J ends lost 5 bases and 6 bases respectively, with 15 bases between them. The CDR3 spells CASSDPGRADTQYF. The CDR3 DNA reads as TGTGCCAGCAGTGACCCCGGCAGGGCGGATACGCAGTATTTT.

This clone was recorded only once. The gene calls are TRBV6-6 and TRBJ1-3; D uncertain. CDR3 length equals 15 residues. From germline, CDR1 is MNHNY and CDR2 SVGAGI (reference sequence). Deletions cut 2 bases from V and 0 bases from J, with 8 bases between. CDR3 nucleotides: TGTGCCAGCAGTTACGGGCAGATCTCTGGAAACACCATATATTTT. It yields the protein CASSYGQISGNTIYF.

The chain joins TRBV4-1 to TRBJ1-4; 12 bases are shared with TRBD1. Per the germline V gene, CDR1 is MGHRA and CDR2 is YSYEKL. V gave up 4 bases and J gave up 2 bases; unmatched junction bases: 11. There are 19 residues in the CDR3. As DNA, the CDR3 is TGCGCCAGCAGCCCGGGCGGGACAGGGGGCCTCACGACTAATGAAAAACTGTTTTTT. Translating gives CASSPGGTGGLTTNEKLFF.

CDR3 DNA: TGTGCCAGCAGTTCAGGGGATACCTACGAGCAGTACTTC. Translating gives CASSSGDTYEQYF. The V gene is TRBV27, the J gene TRBJ2-7; TRBD1 might be the D (6 bases). CDR1 and CDR2 (germline): MNHEY, SMNVEV (reference sequence). V lost 4 bases and J 2 bases, leaving 9 bases between the germline ends. The CDR3 is made up of 13 amino acids.

This CDR3 reads CASSLARRGRNTGELFF. The CDR3 bases are TGTGCCAGCAGCTTAGCGAGGAGGGGGCGGAACACCGGGGAGCTGTTTTTT. The chain links TRBV7-8 to TRBJ2-2; tentative D call: TRBD1 (7 bases). V was pared by 0 bases and J by 1 base, with 12 bases between. The CDR3 is made up of 17 amino acids. From germline, CDR1 is SGHVS and CDR2 FQNEAQ.

V gene TRBV7-2 combines with J gene TRBJ2-5, with D maybe TRBD1 (6 bases). The V gene's germline CDR1 is SGHTA and CDR2 FQGNSA. V lost 5 bases and J 2 bases, leaving 15 bases between the germline ends. The CDR3 contains 15 residues. The CDR3 bases are TGTGCCAGCAGCCAACTGACAGGCGGGCAAGAGACCCAGTACTTC. Its translation is CASSQLTGGQETQYF.

The J gene is TRBJ2-7, the V gene TRBV10-3, with D possibly matching TRBD2 (6 bases). The CDR3 length is 14 residues. Germline lookup yields CDR1 ENHRY and CDR2 SYGVKD. V lost 10 bases and J 3 bases, leaving 19 bases between the germline ends. The CDR3 loop is CATRVPGLIYEQYF. In DNA, the CDR3 is TGTGCCACGAGGGTCCCGGGACTTATCTACGAGCAGTACTTC.

J is TRBJ2-1 and V is TRBV28; 8 positions agree with TRBD2. V trimming: 3 bases; J trimming: 9 bases; junction bases outside the gene matches: 10. This CDR3 region has 15 residues. Germline V CDR1 and CDR2: MDHEN, SYDVKM. CDR3 in amino acids: CASSFTSGGVAEQFF. CDR3 sequence (DNA): TGTGCCAGCAGTTTTACTAGCGGCGGGGTAGCTGAGCAGTTCTTC. Together with reference TRBV28 and TRBJ2-1, the CDR3 gives the full variable domain: DVKVTQSSRYLVKRTGEKVFLECVQDMDHENMFWYRQDPGLGLRLIYFSYDVKMKEKGDIPEGYSVSREKKERFSLILESASTNQTSMYLCASSFTSGGVAEQFFGPGTRLTVL.

The chain combines TRBV5-1 with TRBJ2-3, with TRBD2 matching over 16 bases. This CDR3 comprises 17 residues. Germline V gene lookup returns CDR1 SGHRS and CDR2 YFSETQ. Losses at the gene ends were 5 bases for V and 2 bases for J; bases not matched to a gene: 5. DNA for the CDR3: TGCGCCAGCAGACCGGGACTAGCGGGAGGGGTCACAGATACGCAGTATTTT. This encodes CASRPGLAGGVTDTQYF.

The V gene is TRBV19, the J gene TRBJ2-7, with a weak D call TRBD1 (5 bases). Germline V lookup: CDR1 LNHDA, CDR2 SQIVND (reference sequence). The CDR3 totals 13 residues. Trimming left V 5 bases short and J 6 bases short, with 14 bases between. The CDR3 sequence is CASSSAGLSEQYF. CDR3 DNA sequence: TGTGCCAGTAGTTCAGCAGGGCTGAGCGAGCAGTACTTC.

The CDR3 sequence: CASSQDPQGKETQYF. The CDR3 DNA reads as TGTGCCAGCAGCCAAGATCCACAGGGGAAGGAGACCCAGTACTTC. V usage is TRBV3-1 (or the pseudogene TRBV3-2) and J usage is TRBJ2-5; TRBD1 matches 7 bases. CDR3 size: 15 residues. Unmatched junction bases numbered 6, after V lost 0 bases and J lost 5 bases. Germline V gives CDR1 LGHDT, CDR2 YNNKEL (reference sequence).

This chain connects TRBV28 to TRBJ2-1; maybe TRBD2 (5 bases). The length of the CDR3 is 16 residues. Germline V gene sequence: CDR1 MDHEN, CDR2 SYDVKM. Trimming left V 6 bases short and J 0 bases short, with 15 bases between. CDR3 amino acids: CASRGRTSSSYNEQFF. The CDR3 coding sequence is TGTGCCAGCAGGGGTAGGACTTCTAGCTCCTACAATGAGCAGTTCTTC.

V is TRBV11-3 and J is TRBJ2-2; D might be TRBD2 (5 bases). The CDR3 consists of 15 residues. Germline-derived CDR1 and CDR2 are SGHNT and YENEEA. V lost 1 base, J lost 3 bases, and 9 bases lay in between. This CDR3 is CASSLGGGYTGELFF. The CDR3 DNA follows: TGTGCCAGCAGCTTAGGTGGAGGATACACCGGGGAGCTGTTTTTT.

The chain employs TRBV25-1 and TRBJ1-1; D gene unclear. This CDR3 is built from 15 residues. CDR1 is MGHDK and CDR2 is SYGVNS in the germline V gene. The V and J ends lost 5 bases and 2 bases respectively, with 15 bases between them. CDR3 nucleotide sequence: TGTGCCAGCAGTCGGCATCTCGGCGGAAACACTGAAGCTTTCTTT. It yields the protein CASSRHLGGNTEAFF.

This clone turned up a few times. This rearrangement joins TRBV27 to TRBJ1-2, with D unresolved. Trimming took 4 bases from V and 3 from J, leaving 9 bases between them. CDR1 is MNHEY and CDR2 is SMNVEV in the germline V gene (reference sequence). There are 13 residues in the CDR3. The CDR3 DNA follows: TGTGCCAGCAGTTCAACGGTGGACTATGGCTACACCTTC. Translation: CASSSTVDYGYTF.

V usage is TRBV7-9 and J usage is TRBJ1-1; weak D call: TRBD1 (5 bases). V gave up 6 bases and J gave up 4 bases, with 18 bases separating them. Germline lookup yields CDR1 SEHNR and CDR2 FQNEAQ (reference sequence). The CDR3 is 15 amino acids. The CDR3 region has the DNA TGTGCCAGCAGTGAACGGGCCCCAGGGTCCACTGAAGCTTTCTTT. This sequence encodes CASSERAPGSTEAFF.

The V and J genes are TRBV28 and TRBJ1-1; 7 positions agree with TRBD1. CDR3 length equals 14 residues. The V and J ends lost 6 bases and 6 bases, in that order; junction bases with no gene match: 10. Germline V lookup: CDR1 MDHEN, CDR2 SYDVKM. CDR3 sequence: CASRKQGIGPEAFF. DNA of the CDR3: TGTGCCAGCAGGAAACAGGGGATCGGGCCTGAAGCTTTCTTT.

The sample holds a few counts of this clone. The V gene is TRBV9, the J gene TRBJ1-2; no reliable D call. Trimming removed 3 bases from V and 8 bases from J, with 14 bases in between. Germline V gives CDR1 SGDLS, CDR2 YYNGEE. This CDR3 is 13 amino acids long. The CDR3 bases are TGTGCCAGCAGCGCAACCTTACACGGGGGCTACACCTTC. Translating gives CASSATLHGGYTF.

V is TRBV6-5 and J is TRBJ2-7; D possibly corresponds to TRBD2 (6 bases). CDR3 length: 12 residues. Germline V gives CDR1 MNHEY, CDR2 SVGAGI. Deletions cut 9 bases from V and 7 bases from J, with 16 bases between. CDR3 loop: CASRPPGSEQYF. CDR3 in DNA: TGTGCCAGTAGACCGCCCGGGAGTGAGCAGTACTTC.